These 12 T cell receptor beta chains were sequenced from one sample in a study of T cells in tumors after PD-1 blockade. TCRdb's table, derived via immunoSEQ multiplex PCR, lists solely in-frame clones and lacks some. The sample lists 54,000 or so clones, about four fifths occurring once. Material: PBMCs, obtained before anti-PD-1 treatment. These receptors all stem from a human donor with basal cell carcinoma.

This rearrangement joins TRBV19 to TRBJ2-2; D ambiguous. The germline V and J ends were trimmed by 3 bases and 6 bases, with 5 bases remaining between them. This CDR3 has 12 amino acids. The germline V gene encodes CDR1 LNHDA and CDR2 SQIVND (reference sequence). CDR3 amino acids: CASSISAGELFF. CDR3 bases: TGTGCCAGTAGTATCAGTGCCGGGGAGCTGTTTTTT.

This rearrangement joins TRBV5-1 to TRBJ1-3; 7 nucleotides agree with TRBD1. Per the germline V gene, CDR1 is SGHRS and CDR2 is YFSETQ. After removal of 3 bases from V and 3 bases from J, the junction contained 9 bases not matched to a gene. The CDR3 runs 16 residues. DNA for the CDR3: TGCGCCAGCAGCTACCCTGACAGGGATGGTGGAAACACCATATATTTT. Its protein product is CASSYPDRDGGNTIYF.

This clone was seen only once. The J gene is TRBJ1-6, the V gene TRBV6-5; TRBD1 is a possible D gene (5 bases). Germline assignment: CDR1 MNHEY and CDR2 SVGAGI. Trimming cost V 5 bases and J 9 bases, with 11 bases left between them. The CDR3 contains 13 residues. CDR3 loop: CASSRGLGSPLHF. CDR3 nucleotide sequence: TGTGCCAGCAGTAGGGGACTTGGTTCACCCCTCCACTTT.

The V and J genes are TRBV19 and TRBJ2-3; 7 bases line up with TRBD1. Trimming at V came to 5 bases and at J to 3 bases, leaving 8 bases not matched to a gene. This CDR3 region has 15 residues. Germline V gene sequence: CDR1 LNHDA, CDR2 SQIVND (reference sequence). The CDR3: CASSLRQGRTDTQYF. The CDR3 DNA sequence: TGTGCCAGTAGTCTCCGACAGGGCCGGACAGATACGCAGTATTTT.

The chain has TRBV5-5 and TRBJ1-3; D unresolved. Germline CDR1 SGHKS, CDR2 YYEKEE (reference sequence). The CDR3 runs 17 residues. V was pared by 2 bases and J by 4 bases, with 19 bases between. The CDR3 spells CASSFGMTPRAGNTIYF. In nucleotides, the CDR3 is TGTGCCAGCAGCTTTGGAATGACACCCCGAGCCGGAAACACCATATATTTT.

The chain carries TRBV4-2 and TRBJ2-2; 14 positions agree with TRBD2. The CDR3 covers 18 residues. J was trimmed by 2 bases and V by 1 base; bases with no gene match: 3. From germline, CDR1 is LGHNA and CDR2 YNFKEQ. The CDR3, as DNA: TGTGCCAGCAGCCAAGTGGGGACTAGCGGGGGTAACACCGGGGAGCTGTTTTTT. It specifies CASSQVGTSGGNTGELFF.

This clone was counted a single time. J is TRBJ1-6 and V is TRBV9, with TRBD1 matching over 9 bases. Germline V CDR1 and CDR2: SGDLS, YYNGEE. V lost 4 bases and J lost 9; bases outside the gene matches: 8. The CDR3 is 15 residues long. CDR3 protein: CASSTLDRGRSPLHF. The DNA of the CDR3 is TGTGCCAGCAGCACCCTGGACAGGGGACGTTCACCCCTCCACTTT.

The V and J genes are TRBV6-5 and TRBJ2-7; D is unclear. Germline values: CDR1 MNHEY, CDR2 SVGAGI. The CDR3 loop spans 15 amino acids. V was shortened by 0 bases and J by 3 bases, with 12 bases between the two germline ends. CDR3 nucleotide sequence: TGTGCCAGCAGTTACTCGTCAACATCGGGCTACGAGCAGTACTTC. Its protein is CASSYSSTSGYEQYF.

CDR3 in DNA: TGTGCCAGCAGCTTAGGAGGGTGGGGCACTGAAGCTTTCTTT. Protein: CASSLGGWGTEAFF. The V call is TRBV5-5, the J call TRBJ1-1; D remains ambiguous. V was clipped by 2 bases and J by 4 bases, with 12 bases between them. The CDR3 is made up of 14 amino acids. CDR1 is SGHKS, CDR2 YYEKEE, per germline (reference sequence).

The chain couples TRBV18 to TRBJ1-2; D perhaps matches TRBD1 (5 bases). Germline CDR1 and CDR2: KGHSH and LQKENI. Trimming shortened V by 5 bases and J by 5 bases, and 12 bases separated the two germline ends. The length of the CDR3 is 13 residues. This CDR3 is CASSGTTIYGYTF. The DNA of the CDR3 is TGTGCCAGCTCAGGGACCACCATATATGGCTACACCTTC.

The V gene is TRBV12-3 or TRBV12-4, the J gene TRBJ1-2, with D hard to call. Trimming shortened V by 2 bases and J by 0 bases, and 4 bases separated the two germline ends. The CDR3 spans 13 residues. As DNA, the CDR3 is TGTGCCAGCAGTTTAAGGACTAACTATGGCTACACCTTC. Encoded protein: CASSLRTNYGYTF.

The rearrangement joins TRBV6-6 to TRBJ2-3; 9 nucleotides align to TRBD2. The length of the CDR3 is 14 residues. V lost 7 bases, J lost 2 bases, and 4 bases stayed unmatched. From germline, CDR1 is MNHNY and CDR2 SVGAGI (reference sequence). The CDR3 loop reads CASIPSGVTDTQYF. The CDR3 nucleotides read TGTGCCAGCATCCCTAGCGGGGTCACAGATACGCAGTATTTT.